This TCR beta chain derives from a study of early T cells in non-severe SARS-CoV-2 infection (dated by TCRdb to the early 2020s). Notes on the research overall: Because TCR sequencing relied on bulk RNA taken from unsorted whole blood, pairing of alpha and beta chains was not possible.

A few counts support this clonotype. Its recognized antigen is unknown. No base quality information exists; no much larger clone differs at one position. Reading from cysteine to phenylalanine, the CDR3 counts 14 amino acids. Just the 42-base CDR3 DNA is kept, in frame starting at base 1. Via the germline V gene, CDR1 is MNHEY and CDR2 SVGEGT. The germline ends are 9 bases apart after V is trimmed by 0 bases and J by 4 bases. Study-wide findings and limitations: VDJdb matching was skewed toward anti-spike CD8 responses and likely underestimated virus-specific expansions by missing private and CD4 specificities.

The library came from 5' RACE. For sequencing, a NextSeq 500 was employed. In the TCR library protocol, unique molecular identifiers were attached to individual cDNA molecules to correct for PCR bias and sequencing error. TCR alpha and beta chains were both sequenced, and the abundances of alpha and beta sequences in each sample were closely correlated with each other. As for the authors' bioinformatics: V gene, J gene and CDR3 annotation of TCR sequences was performed with Decombinator V4. Expanded TCRs were defined as changing significantly between any two time points under a Poisson model with p below 0.0001. TCR abundances were normalised to the total number of TCRs sequenced per sample and expressed as counts per million. TRAV1-2 paired with TRAJ12, TRAJ20 or TRAJ33 defined MAIT TCRs, while TRAV10 paired with TRAJ18 defined iNKT TCRs. VDJdb, accessed 1 November 2021, was searched for CMV, EBV and SARS-CoV-2 annotated TCRs, with TCRs annotated for multiple antigens excluded. TCRdb's own reprocessing of the public reads used fastp at Q25 and MiXCR and kept productive beta chains. Every distinct CDR3 protein forms one entry, paired with its most common genes and DNA. TCRdb, not the original authors, processed these V and J calls. The sample yields around 99,000 distinct CDR3 sequences; around 10% were counted once. Roughly 7.5% of the sample rests with the top ten.

Set within a cohort of healthcare workers in London, UK, this nested case-control study involved weekly PCR testing of nasopharyngeal swabs along with blood sampling. Healthcare workers were recruited between 23 and 31 March 2020, during the week of the UK lockdown, and were followed weekly for up to roughly 15 weeks. Sequenced sample: whole blood. The chain employs TRBV6-2 or TRBV6-3 and TRBJ1-1; TRBD1 is a weak D gene call, 6 bases matching. This TCR was recovered from an adult who was a healthcare worker with PCR-confirmed SARS-CoV-2 infection or an uninfected control (not recorded which). The nucleotides read TGTGCCAGCAGTTACTCGATGACAGGCACTGAAGCTTTCTTT. It codes for CASSYSMTGTEAFF.